This T cell receptor beta chain was observed in a study of response to subunit inactivated influenza vaccine. Study-wide points: A suggestion made by the authors is that each seasonal influenza vaccination recruits few new T cells.

TCRdb recomputed calls from the RT-PCR reads with MiXCR, one row per CDR3 protein. This table has 650,000 or so distinct CDR3 sequences, 12% to 15% appearing once. Germline values: CDR1 ENHRY, CDR2 SYGVKD. The V end was cut by 10 bases, the J end by 1 base, with 19 bases between. CDR3 size: 15 residues. This clonotype occurred a few times. Its cognate antigen is unknown. The chain joins TRBV10-3 to TRBJ1-2, with D unclear. The sample consisted of PBMCs from blood, taken roughly 2 weeks before vaccination. This clonotype was sampled from a man aged 45 to 65 who received an inactivated influenza vaccine. The CDR3 loop reads CATKHGQEVNYGYTF. The CDR3 DNA sequence: TGTGCCACCAAACACGGCCAGGAAGTTAACTATGGCTACACCTTC.